This is a list of T cell receptor beta chains from one sample in a study of blood T cell repertoires in COVID-19. Assay used: immunoSEQ multiplex PCR; TCRdb lists only in-frame clones, some missing. The table records a few hundred thousand clones, over 75% of them present only once. What was sequenced was peripheral blood. All receptors derive from a woman aged 25 to 39 with acute or convalescent COVID-19. CDR3s include the opening cysteine and the closing phenylalanine or tryptophan. Each record gives: J gene, D gene, V gene, clone size, CDR3 DNA, CDR3 protein. A D gene is named only where the DNA matches it firmly. Size tells how often a clone was seen (once, few, many) or the class of an expanded clone, and some rows leave it out.

TRBJ1-1,.,TRBV6-5,.,TGTGCCAGCAGACCCAGGCTGAACACTGAAGCTTTCTTT,CASRPRLNTEAFF
TRBJ2-1,.,TRBV24-1,.,TGTGCCACCAGTGGAGCGCTAGCTGATGAGCAGTTCTTC,CATSGALADEQFF
TRBJ2-7,.,TRBV6-5,.,TGTGCCAGCAGTCCGAGTACGGGAAGAGTCTACGAGCAGTACTTC,CASSPSTGRVYEQYF
TRBJ1-1,.,TRBV7-8,.,TGTGCCAGCAGCTTATCGGCCAGGAGGTCTGAAGCTTTCTTT,CASSLSARRSEAFF
TRBJ2-7,TRBD1,TRBV7-9,.,TGTGCCAGCAGCCCACCGACAGGGAGTTCCTACGAGCAGTACTTC,CASSPPTGSSYEQYF
TRBJ2-7,.,TRBV9,.,TGTGCCAGCGCGCCGGGAGTCCTACTATACGAGCAGTACTTC,CASAPGVLLYEQYF
TRBJ2-6,TRBD1,TRBV7-2,.,TGTGCCAGCAGCTTACTGGGACAGTACTCTGGGGCCAACGTCCTGACTTTC,CASSLLGQYSGANVLTF
TRBJ2-3,TRBD2,TRBV6-2/TRBV6-3,.,TGTGCCAGCAGTTACTCGTCAAAGGAACACCGACTAGCGAACACAGATACGCAGTATTTT,CASSYSSKEHRLANTDTQYF
TRBJ2-2,.,TRBV5-1,.,TGCGCCAGCAGCGGCGACCCTAGCGACGGCGGGGAGCTGTTTTTT,CASSGDPSDGGELFF
TRBJ1-2,TRBD1,TRBV5-1,.,TGCGCCAGCAGCCTTCGGACAGGTATCAACTATGGCTACACCTTC,CASSLRTGINYGYTF
TRBJ2-5,.,TRBV19,.,TGTGCCAGTAGGAGGGACTCGGCGGGGGAGACCCAGTACTTC,CASRRDSAGETQYF
TRBJ1-5,.,TRBV19,.,TGTGCCAGTAGGGATGGCGGTTGGAATCAGCCCCAGCATTTT,CASRDGGWNQPQHF
TRBJ2-2,TRBD1,TRBV19,.,TGTGCCAGTAGTATAGTAACAGGGGCTTATTCCGGGGAGCTGTTTTTT,CASSIVTGAYSGELFF
TRBJ2-3,.,TRBV15,.,TGTGCCACCAGCAGAGTAATAGACTCCCGCACAGATACGCAGTATTTT,CATSRVIDSRTDTQYF
TRBJ2-7,TRBD2,TRBV6-2/TRBV6-3,once,TGTGCCAGCAGTTACGGGCTAGCGGGAGTTCCTCGCTACGAGCAGTACTTC,CASSYGLAGVPRYEQYF
TRBJ2-3,.,TRBV7-9,.,TGTGCCAGCAGCTTATACGGGGGTATCTCCACAGATACGCAGTATTTT,CASSLYGGISTDTQYF
TRBJ2-1,.,TRBV19,.,TGTGCCAGTAGTATAACAGGGGAGGAGTTCTTC,CASSITGEEFF
TRBJ2-1,.,TRBV7-2,.,TGTGCCAGCAGCTTAGGGGCAGGATACAATGAGCAGTTCTTC,CASSLGAGYNEQFF
TRBJ2-3,TRBD1,TRBV30,.,TGTGCCTCCTCAAACCCGGGACAGGGGTTCCGAGATACGCAGTATTTT,CASSNPGQGFRDTQYF
TRBJ2-2,.,TRBV25-1,.,.,CASSTSGGLTGELFF
TRBJ1-5,TRBD1,TRBV19,.,TGTGCCAGTAGTGGGCGGGACAGAGCATTCGGGTTCCAGCCCCAGCATTTT,CASSGRDRAFGFQPQHF
TRBJ1-5,.,TRBV6-5,.,TGTGCCAGCAATCAACAGGGTTTGGGCAATCAGCCCCAGCATTTT,CASNQQGLGNQPQHF
TRBJ2-2,TRBD2,TRBV29-1,.,TGCAGCGTCATAGCGGGGACCGGGGAGCTGTTTTTT,CSVIAGTGELFF
TRBJ1-5,.,TRBV21-1,.,TGTGCCAGCAGCAAAGTGGGAGCTTGGGGGGTGATCAATCAGCCCCAGCATTTT,CASSKVGAWGVINQPQHF
TRBJ2-1,TRBD1,TRBV4-3,.,TGCGCCAGCAGCCAATTGACAGGGAATGAGCAGTTCTTC,CASSQLTGNEQFF
TRBJ1-1,.,TRBV30,.,TGTGCCTGGAGTGTATATCCAGGGATCTACACTGAAGCTTTCTTT,CAWSVYPGIYTEAFF
TRBJ2-1,.,TRBV25-1,.,TGTGCCAGCAGGGGGCCAGCGGGCAACAATGAGCAGTTCTTC,CASRGPAGNNEQFF
TRBJ2-6,.,TRBV15,.,TGTGCCACCAGCATAGGGGATTCTGGGGCCAACGTCCTGACTTTC,CATSIGDSGANVLTF
TRBJ2-7,.,TRBV4-3,.,TGCGCCAGCAGCCAAGATAGGGGCAGGAGATACGAGCAGTACTTC,CASSQDRGRRYEQYF
TRBJ1-2,.,TRBV29-1,.,TGCAGCGTTGCGTTTCGGGGTTCCGGCTACACCTTC,CSVAFRGSGYTF
TRBJ2-2,.,TRBV12-3/TRBV12-4,.,TGTGCCAGCAGTTTAGTCCAGACCGGGGAGCTGTTTTTT,CASSLVQTGELFF
TRBJ1-4,.,TRBV29-1,.,TGCAGCGTTGAGTCAGGGTTAAGTGAAAAACTGTTTTTT,CSVESGLSEKLFF
TRBJ1-3,TRBD1,TRBV29-1,once,TGCAGCGCACAAGGACAGGAGAAAGCTAACACCATATATTTT,CSAQGQEKANTIYF
TRBJ1-5,TRBD1,TRBV5-1,.,TGCGCCAGCAGCTTAGGGGACAGGGATGATCAGCCCCAGCATTTT,CASSLGDRDDQPQHF
TRBJ2-7,.,TRBV7-9,.,TGTGCCAGCAGCTTTTTAGAGAATACTAGCTCCTACGAGCAGTACTTC,CASSFLENTSSYEQYF
TRBJ2-7,TRBD1,TRBV5-8,.,TGTGCCAGCAGCTTAGACAGGGGGCCCTCCTACGAGCAGTACTTC,CASSLDRGPSYEQYF
TRBJ2-7,.,TRBV6-1,.,TGTGCCAGCAGTGAAAGGTGGACAGACTACGAGCAGTACTTC,CASSERWTDYEQYF
TRBJ1-2,TRBD1,TRBV5-1,.,TGCGCCAGCAGGCCCGGACAGGGCCTCCCTATCTACACCTTC,CASRPGQGLPIYTF
TRBJ1-2,TRBD1,TRBV30,.,TGTGCCTGGAGTGTTGGGAACAGGGGTGGCTACACCTTC,CAWSVGNRGGYTF
TRBJ1-5,.,TRBV7-8,.,TGTGCCAGCAGCGACGGTGCGGGTACGGGTCAGCCCCAGCATTTT,CASSDGAGTGQPQHF
TRBJ2-3,TRBD2,TRBV5-1,.,TGCGCCAGCAGCCCCGTAGCGGGAGTAGGGACAGATACGCAGTATTTT,CASSPVAGVGTDTQYF
TRBJ2-7,.,TRBV5-4,.,TGTGCCAGCAGCCCTGACTCATCCTACGAGCAGTACTTC,CASSPDSSYEQYF
TRBJ2-7,TRBD1,TRBV27,.,TGTGCCAGCAGTTTTGGACAGGGCCTCTCCTACGAGCAGTACTTC,CASSFGQGLSYEQYF
TRBJ1-3,.,TRBV29-1,.,TGCAGCGGCGCTCGGGACAATGGAAACACCATATATTTT,CSGARDNGNTIYF
TRBJ2-7,TRBD2,TRBV7-9,.,TGTGCCAGCAGCTTGGCTCAGCGGGGACTAGCGGGGTACTACGAGCAGTACTTC,CASSLAQRGLAGYYEQYF
TRBJ2-1,TRBD2,TRBV7-3,.,TGTGCCAGCAGCTCCCGGACTAGCGTAGTATACAATGAGCAGTTCTTC,CASSSRTSVVYNEQFF
TRBJ2-2,.,TRBV5-1,once,TGCGCCAGCAGCTTGGACATTAACGGGGAGCTGTTTTTT,CASSLDINGELFF
TRBJ2-3,TRBD1,TRBV5-6,once,TGTGCCAGCAGCCCTCAGGGGGTTGGGACAGATACGCAGTATTTT,CASSPQGVGTDTQYF
TRBJ2-1,.,TRBV12-3/TRBV12-4,.,TGTGCCAGCAGTTTAATCGGGTATCCCAAGCAGTTCTTC,CASSLIGYPKQFF
TRBJ2-5,TRBD2,TRBV2,.,TGTGCCAGCACCGTAGCGGGGACAAGGGAAGAGACCCAGTACTTC,CASTVAGTREETQYF
TRBJ2-3,TRBD1,TRBV5-1,.,TGCGCCAGCGGTCCGGACAGGGCAGCCACAGATACGCAGTATTTT,CASGPDRAATDTQYF
TRBJ2-1,TRBD2,TRBV2,.,TGTGCCAGCAGAGAGGGACTAGCGGCCAACAATGAGCAGTTCTTC,CASREGLAANNEQFF